This T cell receptor (beta chain) was captured in a study of T cell responses to AZD1222 COVID-19 vaccine. Study-wide results and limits: Clonal diversity may have been underestimated, and the donors were mostly white British, with more females than males. Samples come after the peak T cell response, not at day 14.

V gave up 4 bases and J gave up 4 bases; unmatched junction bases: 7. Germline lookup yields CDR1 ENHRY and CDR2 SYGVKD. The CDR3 spans 16 residues. Some clones are missing from TCRdb's copy, which holds only in-frame ones; the method was immunoSEQ multiplex PCR. Among 83,000 or so clones listed, around 86% were seen once. With regard to this clone: The antigen is unknown.

The source is an adult in good health. The sample consisted of peripheral blood, taken on day 0 of AZD1222 vaccination. The rearrangement links TRBV10-3 to TRBJ2-3; 11 nucleotides agree with TRBD2. DNA for the CDR3: TGTGCCATCAGTGCCCTAGCGGGAGGAGGGTCAGATACGCAGTATTTT. It is translated as CAISALAGGGSDTQYF.